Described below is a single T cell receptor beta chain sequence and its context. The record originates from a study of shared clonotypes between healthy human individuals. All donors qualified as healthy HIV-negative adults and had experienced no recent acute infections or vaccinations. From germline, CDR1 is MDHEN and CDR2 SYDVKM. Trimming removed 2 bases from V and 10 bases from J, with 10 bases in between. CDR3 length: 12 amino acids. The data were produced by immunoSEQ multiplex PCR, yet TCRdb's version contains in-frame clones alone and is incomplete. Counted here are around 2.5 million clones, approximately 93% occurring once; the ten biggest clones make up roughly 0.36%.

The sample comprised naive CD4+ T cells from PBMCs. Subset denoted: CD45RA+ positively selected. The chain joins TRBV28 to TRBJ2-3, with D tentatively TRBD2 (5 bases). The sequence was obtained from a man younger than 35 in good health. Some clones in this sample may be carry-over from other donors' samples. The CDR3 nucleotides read TGTGCCAGCAGTTTACTAGCCTCCGCGCAGTATTTT. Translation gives CASSLLASAQYF. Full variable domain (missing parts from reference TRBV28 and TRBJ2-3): DVKVTQSSRYLVKRTGEKVFLECVQDMDHENMFWYRQDPGLGLRLIYFSYDVKMKEKGDIPEGYSVSREKKERFSLILESASTNQTSMYLCASSLLASAQYFGPGTRLTVL.